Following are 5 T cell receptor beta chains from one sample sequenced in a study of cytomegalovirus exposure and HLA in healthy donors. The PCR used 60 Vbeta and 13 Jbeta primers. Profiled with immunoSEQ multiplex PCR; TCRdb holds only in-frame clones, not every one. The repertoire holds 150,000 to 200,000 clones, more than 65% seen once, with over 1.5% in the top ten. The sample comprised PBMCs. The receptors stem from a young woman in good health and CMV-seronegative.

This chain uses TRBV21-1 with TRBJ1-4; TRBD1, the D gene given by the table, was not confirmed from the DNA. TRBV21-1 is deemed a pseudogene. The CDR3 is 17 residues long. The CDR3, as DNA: TGTGCCAGCAGCAAGAGACAGGTACGATTTATATGTGAAAAACTGTTTTTT. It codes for CASSKRQVRFICEKLFF.

Here the CDR3 DNA reads TGTGCCAGCAGCCGCGGGTACTCCTACGAGCAGTACTTC. This gives the protein CASSRGYSYEQYF. The V and J genes are TRBV11-2 and TRBJ2-7, with TRBD2 as a possible D gene (5 bases). Germline lookup yields CDR1 SGHAT and CDR2 FQNNGV. The germline V and J ends were trimmed by 5 bases and 0 bases, with 8 bases remaining between them. The CDR3 runs 13 residues.

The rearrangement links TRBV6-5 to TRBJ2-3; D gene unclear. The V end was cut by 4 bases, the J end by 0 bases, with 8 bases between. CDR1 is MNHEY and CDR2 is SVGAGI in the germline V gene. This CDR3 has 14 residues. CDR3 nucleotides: TGTGCCAGCAGTTCAGTCCTTAGCACAGATACGCAGTATTTT. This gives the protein CASSSVLSTDTQYF.

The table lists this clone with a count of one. The CDR3 loop is CASSFYRQGDEQYF. CDR3 DNA sequence: TGTGCCAGCAGCTTCTACAGACAGGGTGATGAGCAGTACTTC. The V and J genes are TRBV28 and TRBJ2-7, with 7 nucleotides matching TRBD1. There are 14 residues in the CDR3. Germline CDR1 reads MDHEN; CDR2 reads SYDVKM. J lost 7 bases, V lost 6 bases, and 12 bases had no gene match.

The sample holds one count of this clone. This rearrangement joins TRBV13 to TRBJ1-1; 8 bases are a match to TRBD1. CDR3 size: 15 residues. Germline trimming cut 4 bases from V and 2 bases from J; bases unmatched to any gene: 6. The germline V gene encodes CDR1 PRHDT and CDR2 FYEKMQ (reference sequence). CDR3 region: CASSWRTGINTEAFF. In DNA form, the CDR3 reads TGTGCCAGCAGCTGGAGGACAGGGATAAACACTGAAGCTTTCTTT. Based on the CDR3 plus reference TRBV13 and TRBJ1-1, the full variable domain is AAGVIQSPRHLIKEKRETATLKCYPIPRHDTVYWYQQGPGQDPQFLISFYEKMQSDKGSIPDRFSAQQFSDYHSELNMSSLELGDSALYFCASSWRTGINTEAFFGQGTRLTVV.